Listed below are T cell receptor beta chains from one sample, sequenced in a study of T-cell reconstitution after alpha-beta-depleted transplantation in children. From the PCR reads, TCRdb called clonotypes with MiXCR, one entry per CDR3 protein. This sample has some 150,000 distinct CDR3 sequences, with 8% to 10% found just once. Sequenced here: PBMCs, mostly from graft donor cells, sampled 180 days after TCRalphabeta/CD19-depleted stem cell transplant. The receptor set was obtained from a female patient aged 2-9 years who had a stem cell transplant for congenital amegakaryocytic thrombocytopenia, so the T cells may come from the graft donor. The CDR3 runs from the conserved cysteine through the conserved F or W. D genes are given only for firm matches. The listing skips clone size in some rows; elsewhere it reads once, few, many or a size class.

J: TRBJ2-3; size: many; D: TRBD1; V: TRBV7-2; CDR3: CASSLARDRTQYF; DNA: TGTGCCAGCAGCTTAGCCCGGGACAGAACGCAGTATTTT
J: TRBJ1-4; size: many; D: NA; V: TRBV6-6; CDR3: CATGRMGEKLFF; DNA: TGTGCCACAGGACGAATGGGCGAAAAACTGTTTTTT
J: TRBJ2-1; size: few; D: NA; V: TRBV5-1; CDR3: CASSFLSSYNEQFF; DNA: TGCGCCAGCAGTTTTCTAAGCTCCTACAATGAGCAGTTCTTC
J: TRBJ1-2; size: many; D: NA; V: TRBV24-1; CDR3: CATSDWGAGYTF; DNA: TGTGCCACCAGTGATTGGGGGGCTGGCTACACCTTC
J: TRBJ1-1; size: many; D: NA; V: TRBV5-1; CDR3: CASSSQGRGVGAFF; DNA: TGCGCCAGCAGCTCCCAGGGGCGGGGGGTAGGCGCTTTCTTT
J: TRBJ1-5; size: few; D: TRBD1; V: TRBV28; CDR3: CASSLSGQGSLHYQPQHF; DNA: TGTGCCAGCAGTTTATCGGGACAGGGGTCGTTACATTATCAGCCCCAGCATTTT
J: TRBJ2-3; size: many; D: NA; V: TRBV12-3/TRBV12-4; CDR3: CASSSSTGDTQYF; DNA: TGTGCCAGCAGTTCGTCGACAGGAGATACGCAGTATTTT
J: TRBJ2-3; size: NA; D: TRBD2; V: TRBV4-2; CDR3: CASMLAGTDTQYF; DNA: TGTGCCAGCATGCTAGCGGGAACAGATACGCAGTATTTT
J: TRBJ1-3; size: many; D: NA; V: TRBV5-1; CDR3: CATSDGNSGNTIYF; DNA: TGCGCCACGTCCGACGGAAACTCTGGAAACACCATATATTTT
J: TRBJ2-5; size: few; D: TRBD1; V: TRBV29-1; CDR3: CSVGASGTVVRETQYF; DNA: TGCAGCGTTGGGGCTTCCGGGACAGTAGTCAGAGAGACCCAGTACTTC
J: TRBJ1-5; size: many; D: NA; V: TRBV28; CDR3: CASSSAPMRNQPQHF; DNA: TGTGCCAGCAGTTCGGCGCCTATGCGCAATCAGCCCCAGCATTTT
J: TRBJ2-3; size: many; D: NA; V: TRBV5-6; CDR3: CASSFPGVTDTQYF; DNA: TGTGCCAGCAGCTTCCCGGGTGTCACAGATACGCAGTATTTT
J: TRBJ2-4; size: many; D: NA; V: TRBV20-1; CDR3: CSARRGLAKNIQYF; DNA: TGCAGTGCGCGCCGGGGTCTAGCCAAAAACATTCAGTACTTC
J: TRBJ2-3; size: many; D: NA; V: TRBV5-1; CDR3: CASSPDLPPDTQYF; DNA: TGCGCCAGCAGCCCGGACCTTCCGCCAGATACGCAGTATTTT
J: TRBJ2-1; size: many; D: NA; V: TRBV7-2; CDR3: CASSFSDYRSLEQFF; DNA: TGTGCCAGCAGCTTTTCGGACTACCGGTCACTGGAGCAGTTCTTC
J: TRBJ2-7; size: few; D: NA; V: TRBV27; CDR3: CASSPTNPYEQYF; DNA: TGTGCCAGCAGTCCGACAAACCCGTACGAGCAGTACTTC
J: TRBJ1-2; size: many; D: NA; V: TRBV5-1; CDR3: CASSRDTPNYGYTF; DNA: TGCGCCAGCAGCAGGGACACACCAAACTATGGCTACACCTTC
J: TRBJ1-1; size: few; D: TRBD1; V: TRBV2; CDR3: CASSELDLDRVNTEAFF; DNA: TGTGCCAGCAGTGAATTGGATTTGGACAGGGTGAACACTGAAGCTTTCTTT